Following are 18 T cell receptor beta chains from one sample sequenced in a study of cytomegalovirus exposure and HLA in healthy donors. The primer mix had 60 Vbeta and 13 Jbeta primers. Assay used: immunoSEQ multiplex PCR; TCRdb lists only in-frame clones, some missing. The table shows 100,000 or so clones, with about 15% occurring only once. The sequenced sample consisted of PBMCs. The receptors come from a female donor in good health and CMV-seronegative.

This clone was detected only a few times. The V and J genes are TRBV7-8 and TRBJ2-2; no definite D call. Deletions cut 1 base from V and 0 bases from J, with 3 bases between. Germline-derived CDR1 and CDR2 are SGHVS and FQNEAQ. The CDR3 consists of 14 residues. The CDR3: CASSLGANTGELFF. Here the CDR3 DNA reads TGTGCCAGCAGCTTAGGAGCGAACACCGGGGAGCTGTTTTTT.

This clone was seen a few times. The J gene is TRBJ1-2, the V gene TRBV4-1, with 9 bases that match TRBD1. The germline gives CDR1 MGHRA, CDR2 YSYEKL. CDR3 length: 15 residues. V lost 4 bases to trimming and J lost 3 bases; unmatched junction nucleotides: 6. Here the CDR3 reads CASSRGQGLDYGYTF. CDR3 coding DNA: TGCGCCAGCAGCCGGGGACAGGGATTGGACTATGGCTACACCTTC.

This clone showed up just a few times. The V and J genes are TRBV28 and TRBJ2-7; TRBD2 might be the D (5 bases). The CDR3 spans 14 residues. Trimming cost V 4 bases and J 2 bases, with 12 bases left between them. Looked up from germline, CDR1 is MDHEN and CDR2 is SYDVKM. CDR3 in amino acids: CASSSSDSTYEQYF. The CDR3 DNA reads TGTGCCAGCAGTTCCTCGGACTCCACCTACGAGCAGTACTTC.

This clone was detected a few times. The CDR3 loop reads CASSPRGGGRTDTQYF. In nucleotides, the CDR3 is TGCGCCAGCAGCCCGAGGGGAGGCGGGAGAACAGATACGCAGTATTTT. This rearrangement joins TRBV4-3 to TRBJ2-3; TRBD2 matches 7 bases. The J segment lost 3 bases and the V segment lost 4 bases, leaving 10 bases of the junction unmatched. The CDR3 is 16 residues long. Germline V gene sequence: CDR1 LGHNA, CDR2 YSLEER.

This clone has just a few counts. The sample contains more than one DNA sequence encoding this CDR3. The rearrangement links TRBV27 to TRBJ1-2; 11 bases fit TRBD1. V dropped 4 bases and J dropped 0; count of bases not matched to a gene: 4. Germline-derived CDR1 and CDR2 are MNHEY and SMNVEV (reference sequence). This CDR3 region has 16 residues. This CDR3 reads CASSSGQGAPNYGYTF. Written as DNA, the CDR3 is TGTGCCAGCAGTTCCGGACAGGGGGCTCCTAACTATGGCTACACCTTC.

The chain uses TRBV27 and TRBJ1-1, with TRBD1 identical over 11 bases. This CDR3 is built from 17 residues. V shed 6 bases, J shed 0 bases, and the junction held 9 bases outside the gene matches. CDR1 is MNHEY, CDR2 SMNVEV, per germline (reference sequence). The CDR3 DNA is TGTGCCAGCAGACTAAAAGGGGACAGGGGGTTGAACACTGAAGCTTTCTTT. It codes for CASRLKGDRGLNTEAFF.

This rearrangement joins TRBV5-4 to TRBJ2-7, with 13 bases that match TRBD2. Looked up from germline, CDR1 is SGHNT and CDR2 is YYREEE (reference sequence). The CDR3 sequence is 17 residues long. V shed 4 bases and J 4 bases; nucleotides not matched to a gene: 11. CDR3 DNA sequence: TGTGCCAGCAGCGTAAGTCCCGGGACTAGCGGGGTATACGAGCAGTACTTC. Amino acid sequence: CASSVSPGTSGVYEQYF.

In this sample, this clone turned up a few times. The chain combines TRBV5-4 with TRBJ2-5; 11 bases map to TRBD2. Per germline, CDR1 SGHNT and CDR2 YYREEE (reference sequence). This CDR3 has 14 amino acids. Losses at the gene ends were 4 bases for V and 5 bases for J; bases not matched to a gene: 4. In DNA form, the CDR3 reads TGTGCCAGCAGCCTACTAGCGGGAGAGGAGACCCAGTACTTC. Its protein is CASSLLAGEETQYF.

The rearrangement joins TRBV7-6 to TRBJ1-5; 8 bases fit TRBD1. The CDR3 is 15 residues long. The ends lost 0 bases at V and 7 bases at J; junction bases unmatched: 5. CDR1 is SGHVS, CDR2 FNYEAQ, per germline. The CDR3 region has the DNA TGTGCCAGCAGCTTAGCTCAGGGGGCTGGGCAGCCCCAGCATTTT. It is translated as CASSLAQGAGQPQHF.

This chain links TRBV7-2 with TRBJ1-1, with 7 bases aligning to TRBD1. The V and J ends lost 1 base and 4 bases, in that order; junction bases with no gene match: 9. In germline, CDR1 is SGHTA, CDR2 FQGNSA. The CDR3 sequence is 16 residues long. The DNA for the CDR3 is TGTGCCAGCAGCTTAGTTAAGGGGGCAATGATCACTGAAGCTTTCTTT. Residues: CASSLVKGAMITEAFF.

The CDR3 loop reads CASSLTRSSTDTQYF. The CDR3 DNA follows: TGTGCCAGCAGCTTAACGCGTTCTAGCACAGATACGCAGTATTTT. The rearrangement uses TRBV7-6 and TRBJ2-3, with D hard to call. Germline loops: CDR1 SGHVS, CDR2 FNYEAQ. The CDR3 has 15 residues. Between the trimmed V and J ends, which lost 2 bases and 0 bases, there was a span of 9 bases.

V gene TRBV7-6 combines with J gene TRBJ2-7; 11 bases line up with TRBD2. The CDR3 is 15 amino acids. Trimming removed 4 bases from V and 3 bases from J; junction bases left unmatched: 5. The V gene's germline CDR1 is SGHVS and CDR2 FNYEAQ. This CDR3 is CASSSYSGGDYEQYF. CDR3 DNA: TGTGCCAGCAGCTCGTATAGCGGGGGGGACTACGAGCAGTACTTC.

In this sample, this clone turned up a few times. This sequence joins TRBV12-2 and TRBJ1-5; the table calls TRBD1, which could not be checked here. TRBV12-2 is a pseudogene segment. CDR3 size: 22 residues. The CDR3 DNA is TGTGCAAGTCGCCGAACAAGGCGGACGCAGGGGGCGATGATGGGGCCCAATCAGCCCCAGCATTTT. It encodes CASRRTRRTQGAMMGPNQPQHF.

The rearrangement joins TRBV27 to TRBJ2-7, with TRBD2 matching 12 bases. V lost 4 bases, J lost 4 bases, and 5 bases stayed unmatched. Germline lookup yields CDR1 MNHEY and CDR2 SMNVEV (reference sequence). CDR3 length equals 15 residues. The CDR3 DNA reads TGTGCCAGCAGTTCGACTAGCGGGAGTCGATACGAGCAGTACTTC. Its translation: CASSSTSGSRYEQYF.

The chain recombines TRBV9 with TRBJ1-1; 8 nucleotides line up with TRBD1. The J segment lost 6 bases and the V segment lost 3 bases, leaving 10 bases of the junction unmatched. CDR1 and CDR2 from the germline V gene are SGDLS and YYNGEE. The CDR3 spans 15 residues. CDR3 sequence: CASSATGGEDPEAFF. The CDR3 bases are TGTGCCAGCAGCGCCACAGGGGGAGAAGATCCTGAAGCTTTCTTT.

This clone has just a few counts. V and J are TRBV11-2 and TRBJ2-1; 8 bases agree with TRBD2. Germline trimming cut 3 bases from V and 10 bases from J; bases unmatched to any gene: 5. This CDR3 spans 13 amino acids. Germline V gene data show CDR1 as SGHAT and CDR2 as FQNNGV. The CDR3 protein is CASSLGTRGEQFF. For the CDR3, the DNA is TGTGCCAGCAGCTTGGGGACTAGGGGCGAGCAGTTCTTC.

The gene calls are TRBV29-1 and TRBJ2-7; 10 nucleotides align to TRBD1. The CDR3 spans 15 residues. V was pared by 3 bases and J by 3 bases, with 8 bases of the junction left unmatched. Germline V gene data show CDR1 as SQVTM and CDR2 as ANQGSEA. In DNA form, the CDR3 reads TGCAGCGTTGAGATACCGGGACAGGGGAACTACGAGCAGTACTTC. Protein: CSVEIPGQGNYEQYF.

This clone came up a few times. The rearrangement joins TRBV4-3 to TRBJ1-6; D not certain. The length of the CDR3 is 16 residues. Germline lookup yields CDR1 LGHNA and CDR2 YSLEER. With 5 bases removed from V and 1 base from J, the gap between germline ends came to 12 bases. Written as DNA, the CDR3 is TGCGCCAGCAGCGAGGTCCGGGTGTCCTATAATTCACCCCTCCACTTT. It translates to CASSEVRVSYNSPLHF.